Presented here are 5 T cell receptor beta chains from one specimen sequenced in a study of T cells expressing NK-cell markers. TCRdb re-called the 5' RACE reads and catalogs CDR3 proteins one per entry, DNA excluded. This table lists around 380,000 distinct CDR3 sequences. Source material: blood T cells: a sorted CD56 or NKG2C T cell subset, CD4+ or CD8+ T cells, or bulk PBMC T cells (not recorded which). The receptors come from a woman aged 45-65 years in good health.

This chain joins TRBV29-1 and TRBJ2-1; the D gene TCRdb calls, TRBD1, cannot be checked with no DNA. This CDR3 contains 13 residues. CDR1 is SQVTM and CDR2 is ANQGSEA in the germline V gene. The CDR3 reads CSVAGQADQGQFF.

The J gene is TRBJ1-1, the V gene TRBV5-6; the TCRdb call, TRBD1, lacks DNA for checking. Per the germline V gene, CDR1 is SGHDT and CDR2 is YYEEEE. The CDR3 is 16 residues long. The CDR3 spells CASSLMSRGANTEAFF.

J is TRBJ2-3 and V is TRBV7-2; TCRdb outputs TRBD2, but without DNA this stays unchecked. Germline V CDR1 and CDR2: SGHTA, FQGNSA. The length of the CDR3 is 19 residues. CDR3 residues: CASSTPLTSGFSSTDTQYF.

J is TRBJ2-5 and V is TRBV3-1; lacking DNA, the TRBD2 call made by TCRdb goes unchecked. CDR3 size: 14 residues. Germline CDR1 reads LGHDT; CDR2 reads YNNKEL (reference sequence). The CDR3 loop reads CASSRDFSGETQYF.

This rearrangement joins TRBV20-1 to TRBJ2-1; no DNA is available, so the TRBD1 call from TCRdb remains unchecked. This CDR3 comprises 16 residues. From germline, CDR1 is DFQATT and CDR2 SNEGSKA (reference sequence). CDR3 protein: CSARGGWGDAYNEQFF.